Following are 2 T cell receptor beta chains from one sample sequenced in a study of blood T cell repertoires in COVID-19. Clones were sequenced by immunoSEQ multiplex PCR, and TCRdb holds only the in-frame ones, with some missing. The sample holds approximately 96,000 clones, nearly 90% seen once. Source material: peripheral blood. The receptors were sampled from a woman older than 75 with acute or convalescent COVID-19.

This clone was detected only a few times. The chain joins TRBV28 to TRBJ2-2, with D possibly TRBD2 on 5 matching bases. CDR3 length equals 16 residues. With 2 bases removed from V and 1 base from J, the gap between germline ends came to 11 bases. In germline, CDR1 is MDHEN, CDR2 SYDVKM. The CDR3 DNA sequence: TGTGCCAGCAGTTTAATGTGGCGGGTGAACACCGGGGAGCTGTTTTTT. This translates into CASSLMWRVNTGELFF.

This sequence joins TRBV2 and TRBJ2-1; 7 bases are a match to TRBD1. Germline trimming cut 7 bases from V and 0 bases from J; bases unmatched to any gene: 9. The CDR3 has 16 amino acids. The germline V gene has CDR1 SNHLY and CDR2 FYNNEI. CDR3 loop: CASKKTGSSSYNEQFF. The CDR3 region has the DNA TGTGCCAGCAAAAAGACAGGGAGTAGCTCCTACAATGAGCAGTTCTTC.